This T cell receptor (beta chain) was found in a study of identical twins. The study, taken as a whole, reports: Weaker excess sharing between twins was seen in beta out-of-frame sequences. Low generation-probability sequences were in excess among twin-shared out-of-frame alpha sequences. Cross-sectional statistical analysis, not tracking of the same donors, underpinned the conclusions.

The length of the CDR3 is 15 residues. Trimming at V came to 5 bases and at J to 5 bases, leaving 3 bases not matched to a gene. Germline values: CDR1 MDHEN, CDR2 SYDVKM. A few counts support this clonotype. As yet, its antigen is unknown. TCRdb analysed the 5' RACE reads with MiXCR anew, one entry per CDR3 protein. The sample records roughly 260,000 distinct CDR3 sequences, about 7.5% being singletons. A further study also used this sample, focusing on yellow fever vaccine responses in identical twins. From that paper: Reportedly, the response of twins' T cells to the vaccine seemed partly convergent, partly personalized.

This chain connects TRBV28 to TRBJ2-3; 14 bases are shared with TRBD2. The origin of this receptor is a woman between 18 and 29 years old in good health. Sequencing was done on a sample of CD8+ T cells sorted from blood. CDR3 loop: CASSVTSGRGDTQYF. The CDR3 DNA follows: TGTGCCAGCAGTGTGACTAGCGGGAGGGGAGATACGCAGTATTTT.